This TCR beta chain was sequenced for a study of technical replicates of blood from several donors. Germline values: CDR1 MGHRA, CDR2 YSYEKL. The CDR3 runs to 17 residues. The V gene end was trimmed by 0 bases and the J gene end by 0 bases; junction bases not matched to a gene: 7. Sequencing used immunoSEQ multiplex PCR; TCRdb keeps in-frame clones, though not all of them. Among tens of thousands of clones, approximately 75% were seen once, and the ten largest hold roughly 3.9%. Sequences were obtained from PBMCs. The genes are TRBV4-1 and TRBJ1-1, with 7 bases lining up with TRBD1. This TCR derives from a human donor in good health. Some clones in this sample may be carry-over from other donors' samples. CDR3 sequence (DNA): TGCGCCAGCAGCCAAGAACCGGGACAGTTCATGAACACTGAAGCTTTCTTT. This codes for CASSQEPGQFMNTEAFF.